Here is one T cell receptor beta chain with its context. What it binds is unknown. Included were adult ileal or ileocolonic Crohn's patients indicated for ileocolonic resection. This sample is drawn from a study of T cell repertoires in ileal Crohn's disease. Background on the study: Patients had a median approximately 8-year disease duration, and roughly 38% were active smokers. General study points: All patients with clonality above 26.8% had endoscopic recurrence.

Per germline, CDR1 SGDLS and CDR2 YYNGEE. This CDR3 is built from 17 residues. Trimming took 1 base from V and 6 from J; bases not matched to a gene: 9. Per sample, about 460 nanograms of biopsy DNA were TCRB immunosequenced. The protocol was immunoSEQ multiplex PCR, while the TCRdb copy is restricted to in-frame clones and leaves out a portion. The data show about 16,000 clones, around 90% seen once. This TCR was sampled from an adult with Crohn's disease. The sequenced sample was ileal tissue. The chain links TRBV9 to TRBJ2-1, with 11 positions matching TRBD1. For the CDR3, the DNA is TGTGCCAGCAGCGTAAGCCCTACCGGGACAGGGGGCAATGAGCAGTTCTTC. It codes for CASSVSPTGTGGNEQFF.